The entry that follows covers one T cell receptor beta chain sequence. Its antigen is not identified. The sample is drawn from a study of CD8+ T cells in alopecia areata. Across the study: Patients remained on tofacitinib for 6 to 18 months and then went 6 months without it.

General observations from the study: A large proportion of expanded lesional clones were detected persisting in scalp and blood during tofacitinib. Higher clonality than in normal scalp was seen in lesional scalp, especially alopecia totalis/universalis. Having one nonresponder leaves uncertain how baseline CD8+ expansion relates to response.

CDR3 size: 20 residues. Germline CDR1 and CDR2: MGHRA and YSYEKL. J lost 3 bases, V lost 2 bases, and 22 bases had no gene match. Reverse transcribed after extraction, RNA yielded cDNA as the sequencing template. Clones were sequenced by immunoSEQ multiplex PCR, and TCRdb holds only the in-frame ones, with some missing. The table records about 190,000 clones, about three fifths of them present only once. Treatment: oral pan-JAK inhibitor, 5-10 mg twice daily. This sequence was found in a human donor with alopecia areata. This chain connects TRBV4-1 to TRBJ2-7; 7 bases fit TRBD1. Specimen: CD4+ T cells sorted from blood, collected at week 4, from a patient treated with tofacitinib. CDR3 protein: CASSQLTTGQPGRTRYEQYF. The CDR3 coding sequence is TGCGCCAGCAGCCAACTCACGACGGGACAGCCGGGACGCACCCGCTACGAGCAGTACTTC.